This note documents a single T cell receptor beta chain sequence. Its cognate antigen is unknown. Treatment noted: 15 to 20 received Ad26.COV2.S at low or high dose, single or two shots; roughly five received placebo; per-sample allocation not given. At day 63 after the first vaccine or placebo injection, samples were drawn. Vaccination used an Ad26 vector expressing Wuhan-strain SARS-CoV-2 spike. The data derive from a study of Ad26.COV2.S vaccination and SARS-CoV-2 variants. Overall study context: Donor participated within the Ad26.COV2.S arm of the COV1001 trial.

The ends lost 3 bases at V and 4 bases at J; junction bases unmatched: 4. This CDR3 region has 15 residues. CDR1 is SGHTA, CDR2 FQGNSA, per germline. Study conclusions and caveats: After vaccination, substantial breadth of spike-specific CD8+ and CD4+ responses was reported.

Sequencing used immunoSEQ multiplex PCR; TCRdb keeps in-frame clones, though not all of them. The table has approximately 400,000 clones, about four fifths seen once. The TCR comes from a person between 18 and 60 years old who received the Ad26.COV2.S COVID-19 vaccine or a placebo. The V gene is TRBV7-2, the J gene TRBJ2-7; 12 bases fit TRBD2. This material consisted of peripheral blood, taken in a trial of Ad26.COV2.S vaccine versus placebo. The CDR3 coding sequence is TGTGCCAGCAGCTTTCAGACTAGCGGGGGTTACGAGCAGTACTTC. As protein: CASSFQTSGGYEQYF.